The sample holds a few counts of the clone carrying this T cell receptor (beta chain). The sample is drawn from a study of T cell clones after liver transplantation. The wider study: Third-party-reactive TCRbeta sequences from pre-transplant mixed lymphocyte reactions served as antigen-independent comparators. Until 12-24 months post-transplant, subjects got standard immunosuppression and no induction.

Assay used: immunoSEQ multiplex PCR; TCRdb lists only in-frame clones, some missing. Among tens of thousands of clones listed, 70% to 80% were seen once. Germline V CDR1 and CDR2: SQVTM, ANQGSEA. V was trimmed by 5 bases and J by 2 bases, leaving 12 bases between them. CDR3 size: 13 residues. The origin of this receptor is a human patient who received a liver transplant. Some T cells may have come from the graft donor. Sequenced material: CD4+ T cells from blood, taken at the approximately 16-month timepoint. The chain links TRBV29-1 to TRBJ1-1, with a possible D match to TRBD1 (5 bases). DNA of the CDR3: TGCAGCGTTCAGGGCACAGTAAACACTGAAGCTTTCTTT. This sequence encodes CSVQGTVNTEAFF.